Shown below are 7 T cell receptor beta chains from a single sample sequenced in a study of CXCR3-negative and CXCR3-positive naive CD8 T cells. Notes on the study in general: Higher TRB CDR3 hydrophobicity marked CXCR3-positive naive cells relative to CXCR3-negative naive cells.

The TRB libraries of cDNA were built by UMI-labeled 5' RACE. From its re-call of the 5' RACE reads, TCRdb lists each CDR3 protein once, without DNA. The sample includes 65,000 to 90,000 distinct CDR3 sequences. These receptors are not linked to any known antigen. Source material: naive CXCR3+ CD8+ T cells from blood. This sample's subset: CD45RO-CCR7+CD27+CD95- naive CD8+ T cells expressing CXCR3 (TNR3+). These receptors all come from a human donor in good health. Some clones in this sample may be carry-over from other donors' samples.

The V gene is TRBV12-3 or TRBV12-4, the J gene TRBJ2-3. The CDR3 spans 12 residues. CDR3 loop: CASSPTPDTQYF.

The V gene is TRBV29-1, the J gene TRBJ2-7; TCRdb gives TRBD1 as the D gene, but with no DNA this cannot be confirmed. The V gene's germline CDR1 is SQVTM and CDR2 ANQGSEA. The CDR3 loop spans 12 amino acids. This CDR3 reads CSVTGSSYEQYF.

The V call is TRBV6-5, the J call TRBJ2-7; absent DNA, TCRdb's TRBD1 call cannot be checked. Germline CDR1 is MNHEY and CDR2 is SVGAGI. The CDR3 runs 17 residues. The chain's CDR3 is CASSYLWGQGLLYEQYF.

The chain has TRBV12-3 or TRBV12-4 and TRBJ2-7; TCRdb names TRBD1, which stays unverified in the absence of DNA. This CDR3 spans 12 amino acids. The chain's CDR3 is CASSLGRGEQYF.

V and J are TRBV5-1 and TRBJ1-2; no DNA is available, so the TRBD1 call from TCRdb remains unchecked. Per the germline V gene, CDR1 is SGHRS and CDR2 is YFSETQ. The CDR3 runs to 14 residues. The CDR3 reads CASSSITGGVGYTF.

The chain is built from TRBV4-1 and TRBJ2-1; TCRdb picks TRBD1, but there is no DNA to check that call. Germline V gene sequence: CDR1 MGHRA, CDR2 YSYEKL. The CDR3 has 16 residues. CDR3 loop: CASSQDWGLGAGEQFF.

V is TRBV4-3 and J is TRBJ1-3; TCRdb's D call, TRBD1, is unchecked because there is no DNA. The CDR3 covers 17 residues. Germline V lookup: CDR1 LGHNA, CDR2 YSLEER. The CDR3 region is CASSHPPLPGQGNTIYF.